This TCR beta chain was recovered during a study of blood T cell repertoires in COVID-19. As for the study in general: Samples came from the United States, Italy and Spain, spanning acute and convalescent COVID-19. Sources were T cells, B-cell-depleted T cells, or PBMCs; the material itself was cDNA or gDNA.

In the authors' methods: From reference gene primer amplification, estimates of nucleated cell counts were derived. Produced via immunoSEQ multiplex PCR; TCRdb's table is partial and in-frame only. V and J calls and clone size follow that table, whereas D and trimming were derived from the DNA. The table has 250,000 to 300,000 clones, 85% seen once. Germline CDR1 is MDHEN and CDR2 is SYDVKM. The CDR3 has 12 amino acids. V was trimmed by 5 bases and J by 7 bases, leaving 11 bases between them. Sequenced sample: peripheral blood. This sequence joins TRBV28 and TRBJ1-2, with D possibly matching TRBD1 (6 bases). The receptor was isolated from a man aged 50 to 59 with active or convalescent COVID-19. CDR3 amino acids: CASSAPGVGYTF. The CDR3 bases are TGTGCCAGCAGTGCCCCAGGGGTTGGCTACACCTTC.